Below, 9 T cell receptor beta chains from the same sample are listed, as sequenced in a study of preoperative IRX-2 immunotherapy in early breast cancer. Profiling relied on immunoSEQ multiplex PCR, and the TCRdb table lists in-frame clones only, not all of them. This table holds 20,000 to 30,000 clones, around 75% found once. Treatment reported: preoperative locoregional IRX-2 cytokine immunotherapy. The input for sequencing was lymph node tissue, taken before IRX-2 immunotherapy. These receptors were taken from a human donor with breast cancer.

This rearrangement joins TRBV15 to TRBJ1-2; D is ambiguous. Germline CDR1 LNHNV, CDR2 YYDKDF (reference sequence). The CDR3 loop spans 15 amino acids. Trimming stripped 3 bases from V and 4 bases from J, with 15 bases between. CDR3 in amino acids: CATSSRVEGGYGYTF. The CDR3 DNA is TGTGCCACCAGCAGTCGGGTGGAGGGAGGCTATGGCTACACCTTC.

The J gene is TRBJ2-5, the V gene TRBV23-1, with D maybe TRBD1 (6 bases). TRBV23-1 is filed as an ORF, its function uncertain. V lost 7 bases, J lost 1 base, and 16 bases lay in between. There are 15 residues in the CDR3. The CDR3 DNA sequence: TGCGCCAGCAATCCCGGACAGCCGATCCAAGAGACCCAGTACTTC. Translating it yields CASNPGQPIQETQYF.

The V and J genes are TRBV19 and TRBJ1-5, with a weak D call TRBD1 (5 bases). V dropped 10 bases and J dropped 7 bases, with 20 bases sitting between them. CDR1 and CDR2 from the germline V gene are LNHDA and SQIVND (reference sequence). The CDR3 contains 14 residues. CDR3 residues: CATWEGLPIQPQHF. CDR3 coding DNA: TGTGCCACCTGGGAGGGACTCCCAATCCAGCCCCAGCATTTT.

The rearrangement joins TRBV19 to TRBJ2-3; the D is unclear. Germline-derived CDR1 and CDR2 are LNHDA and SQIVND (reference sequence). The V and J ends lost 7 bases and 0 bases respectively, with 14 bases between them. The CDR3 runs to 15 residues. For the CDR3, the DNA is TGTGCCAGTAAATTAATCTCTAGTAGCACAGATACGCAGTATTTT. Amino acids: CASKLISSSTDTQYF.

The table lists this clone with a few counts. The rearrangement joins TRBV19 to TRBJ1-5; 7 positions match TRBD1. The CDR3 covers 14 residues. Germline V gene lookup returns CDR1 LNHDA and CDR2 SQIVND (reference sequence). The V segment lost 7 bases and the J segment 5 bases; nucleotides outside the gene matches: 8. The DNA for the CDR3 is TGTGCCAGTACTTCCCGGGACAGACATCAGCCCCAGCATTTT. Translating it yields CASTSRDRHQPQHF.

This rearrangement joins TRBV11-3 to TRBJ2-5; no clear D gene. V lost 5 bases and J 2 bases, leaving 12 bases between the germline ends. CDR3 length: 14 amino acids. Germline assignment: CDR1 SGHNT and CDR2 YENEEA. The CDR3 sequence: CASSPVPEQETQYF. CDR3 sequence (DNA): TGTGCCAGCAGCCCGGTCCCTGAACAAGAGACCCAGTACTTC.

The chain joins TRBV11-3 to TRBJ1-2; D is ambiguous. Trimming shortened V by 1 base and J by 4 bases, and 13 bases separated the two germline ends. Germline CDR1 is SGHNT and CDR2 is YENEEA. The CDR3 runs to 15 residues. The CDR3 is CASSLGTVDFYGYTF. Here the CDR3 DNA reads TGTGCCAGCAGCTTAGGTACAGTGGATTTCTATGGCTACACCTTC. Looking up the rest from reference TRBV11-3 and TRBJ1-2 gives the full variable domain: EAGVVQSPRYKIIEKKQPVAFWCNPISGHNTLYWYLQNLGQGPELLIRYENEEAVDDSQLPKDRFSAERLKGVDSTLKIQPAELGDSAVYLCASSLGTVDFYGYTFGSGTRLTVV.

The chain uses TRBV7-6 and TRBJ2-7; no firm D call. CDR3 length: 14 residues. Germline CDR1 and CDR2: SGHVS and FNYEAQ. V dropped 5 bases and J dropped 4 bases, with 15 bases sitting between them. CDR3: CASSPSVLSYEQYF. The CDR3 DNA follows: TGTGCCAGCAGCCCCAGTGTTCTTTCGTACGAGCAGTACTTC.

The chain links TRBV7-1 to TRBJ2-1; 8 nucleotides align to TRBD2. TRBV7-1 is noted as an ORF with a role that remains uncertain. J lost 8 bases, V lost 5 bases, and 5 bases had no gene match. This CDR3 is 13 amino acids long. As DNA, the CDR3 is TGTGCCAGCAGCCGTATAGCGGGGTATGAGCAGTTCTTC. Translated: CASSRIAGYEQFF.